Presented here are 24 T cell receptor beta chains from one specimen sequenced in a study of CD8+ T cells in alopecia areata. The sequencing template was cDNA reverse transcribed from extracted RNA. Clones were sequenced by immunoSEQ multiplex PCR, and TCRdb holds only the in-frame ones, with some missing. The sample carries about 200,000 clones, roughly 56% recorded once. Sequencing was performed on CD8+ T cells sorted from blood. The receptors derive from a human donor in good health.

This chain's CDR3 is CAWTPGGASLFGSPLHF. The CDR3 region has the DNA TGTGCCTGGACCCCAGGGGGGGCCAGCCTCTTCGGTTCACCCCTCCACTTT. The rearrangement joins TRBV30 to TRBJ1-6; 7 bases match TRBD1. V lost 4 bases to trimming and J lost 9 bases; unmatched junction nucleotides: 18. In germline, CDR1 is GTSNPN, CDR2 SVGIG (reference sequence). The CDR3 loop spans 17 amino acids.

The chain joins TRBV30 to TRBJ2-3, with D uncertain. Germline V gene lookup returns CDR1 GTSNPN and CDR2 SVGIG (reference sequence). The length of the CDR3 is 13 residues. Between the trimmed V and J ends, which lost 2 bases and 5 bases, there was a span of 11 bases. CDR3 bases: TGTGCCTGGAGTCACTCTAGTGTAGATACGCAGTATTTT. Translation gives CAWSHSSVDTQYF.

The J gene is TRBJ2-3, the V gene TRBV23-1; D gene unclear. TRBV23-1 is known as an ORF, though its function is uncertain. Trimming removed 0 bases at V and 6 bases at J, with 16 bases between. The CDR3 extends over 16 amino acids. The CDR3 bases are TGCGCCAGCAGTCAATCGAGGAGAGACCGTGGGGATACGCAGTATTTT. It codes for CASSQSRRDRGDTQYF.

The chain combines TRBV29-1 with TRBJ1-1; TRBD1 agrees at 8 bases. V gave up 6 bases and J gave up 11 bases; unmatched junction bases: 8. This CDR3 region has 11 residues. Germline CDR1 is SQVTM and CDR2 is ANQGSEA. This CDR3 reads CSVGQGNSAFF. For the CDR3, the DNA is TGCAGCGTCGGACAGGGTAACTCGGCTTTCTTT.

The CDR3 DNA is TGTGCCAGCAGTGAGGTGGAGAATTCACCCCTCCACTTT. It yields the protein CASSEVENSPLHF. V and J are TRBV2 and TRBJ1-6, with D unclear. Trimming removed 3 bases at V and 7 bases at J, with 7 bases between. The CDR3 extends over 13 amino acids. Germline loops: CDR1 SNHLY, CDR2 FYNNEI.

The gene calls are TRBV7-2 and TRBJ2-3, with 8 positions matching TRBD2. Germline V lookup: CDR1 SGHTA, CDR2 FQGNSA. The J segment lost 1 base and the V segment lost 5 bases, leaving 17 bases of the junction unmatched. This CDR3 has 19 residues. For the CDR3, the DNA is TGTGCCAGCAGCCCGGCCCCCCGGCGGGGGGCCTCTGGCACAGATACGCAGTATTTT. It is translated as CASSPAPRRGASGTDTQYF. Full variable domain (rest looked up from reference TRBV7-2 and TRBJ2-3): GAGVSQSPSNKVTEKGKDVELRCDPISGHTALYWYRQSLGQGLEFLIYFQGNSAPDKSGLPSDRFSAERTGGSVSTLTIQRTQQEDSAVYLCASSPAPRRGASGTDTQYFGPGTRLTVL.

The rearrangement joins TRBV7-8 to TRBJ2-2; 9 bases line up with TRBD2. The J segment lost 2 bases and the V segment lost 5 bases, leaving 9 bases of the junction unmatched. CDR1 is SGHVS and CDR2 is FQNEAQ in the germline V gene. The CDR3 runs 17 residues. The CDR3 sequence: CASSPEVAGVNTGELFF. As DNA, the CDR3 is TGTGCCAGCAGCCCAGAGGTAGCGGGGGTAAACACCGGGGAGCTGTTTTTT.

V usage is TRBV2 and J usage is TRBJ1-2; D is unclear. The CDR3 totals 10 residues. The ends were cut back, 3 bases at V and 6 bases at J, with 2 bases in the middle. The germline gives CDR1 SNHLY, CDR2 FYNNEI. The CDR3 coding sequence is TGTGCCAGCAGTGATAATGGCTACACCTTC. This gives the protein CASSDNGYTF.

This chain uses TRBV4-1 with TRBJ1-1, with TRBD1 matching 12 bases. The germline CDR1 and CDR2 sequences are MGHRA and YSYEKL. The CDR3 spans 14 residues. With 6 bases clipped from V and 4 bases from J, the junction kept 3 bases outside the gene matches. CDR3 in DNA: TGCGCCAGCAGGGGGACAGGGGGCGGCACTGAAGCTTTCTTT. Its protein product is CASRGTGGGTEAFF.

CDR3 in DNA: TGTGCCATCCGATTGGCAGGGGGCTCTGAAGCTTTCTTT. It translates to CAIRLAGGSEAFF. This chain uses TRBV10-3 with TRBJ1-1; 8 bases agree with TRBD1. CDR3 length equals 13 residues. Looked up from germline, CDR1 is ENHRY and CDR2 is SYGVKD. V trimming: 8 bases; J trimming: 6 bases; junction bases outside the gene matches: 8.

This clone has just one count. V usage is TRBV5-1 and J usage is TRBJ2-1; 11 positions match TRBD2. Germline CDR1 reads SGHRS; CDR2 reads YFSETQ. The CDR3 consists of 16 residues. V trimming: 2 bases; J trimming: 4 bases; junction bases outside the gene matches: 5. CDR3 region: CASSLSGTSGYNEQFF. CDR3 nucleotide sequence: TGCGCCAGCAGCTTATCCGGGACTAGCGGATACAATGAGCAGTTCTTC. The variable domain in full, completed from reference TRBV5-1 and TRBJ2-1, reads KAGVTQTPRYLIKTRGQQVTLSCSPISGHRSVSWYQQTPGQGLQFLFEYFSETQRNKGNFPGRFSGRQFSNSRSEMNVSTLELGDSALYLCASSLSGTSGYNEQFFGPGTRLTVL.

The genes are TRBV7-2 and TRBJ2-7; 8 positions agree with TRBD2. Germline lookup yields CDR1 SGHTA and CDR2 FQGNSA. The CDR3 length is 16 residues. V gave up 0 bases and J gave up 2 bases; unmatched junction bases: 6. The CDR3 DNA sequence: TGTGCCAGCAGCTTAGCAGCGGGGGAATTCCCCTACGAGCAGTACTTC. Protein: CASSLAAGEFPYEQYF.

The rearrangement uses TRBV19 and TRBJ1-5; D is unclear. The CDR3 spans 16 residues. V lost 5 bases to trimming and J lost 1 base, with 15 bases between them. The germline CDR1 and CDR2 sequences are LNHDA and SQIVND (reference sequence). CDR3 sequence: CASSVSLVGSNQPQHF. CDR3 sequence (DNA): TGTGCCAGTAGTGTCAGTCTTGTTGGGAGCAATCAGCCCCAGCATTTT.

This clone came up a few times. The rearrangement links TRBV29-1 to TRBJ2-1; no clear D. The CDR3 runs to 15 residues. Trimming removed 3 bases from V and 1 base from J, with 13 bases in between. Germline assignment: CDR1 SQVTM and CDR2 ANQGSEA. The CDR3 sequence is CSVEGMGISYNEQFF. The CDR3 bases are TGCAGCGTTGAGGGAATGGGGATATCCTACAATGAGCAGTTCTTC.

The chain couples TRBV7-8 to TRBJ1-2; a possible D gene is TRBD1 (5 bases). CDR3 length: 13 amino acids. The V end lost 5 bases, the J end lost 5 bases, and 12 bases lay between the germline ends. Germline CDR1 is SGHVS and CDR2 is FQNEAQ. Here the CDR3 DNA reads TGTGCCAGCAGCATCGGGACTGGTTATGGCTACACCTTC. It is translated as CASSIGTGYGYTF.

This clone occurred many times. The V call is TRBV28, the J call TRBJ2-5; 10 bases are a match to TRBD2. V was clipped by 3 bases and J by 2 bases; unmatched bases: 15. Germline V gene lookup returns CDR1 MDHEN and CDR2 SYDVKM. The CDR3 is made up of 19 amino acids. The CDR3 sequence is CASSFALQVTSGEQETQYF. The DNA of the CDR3 is TGTGCCAGCAGTTTCGCCCTTCAGGTTACTAGCGGGGAGCAAGAGACCCAGTACTTC.

The chain joins TRBV9 to TRBJ1-5; D is perhaps TRBD1 (6 bases). This CDR3 is built from 14 residues. Germline lookup yields CDR1 SGDLS and CDR2 YYNGEE. With 4 bases removed from V and 7 bases from J, the gap between germline ends came to 15 bases. The CDR3 is CASSSVPGEQPQHF. DNA for the CDR3: TGTGCCAGCAGCTCCGTCCCAGGGGAACAGCCCCAGCATTTT.

The rearrangement links TRBV5-6 to TRBJ1-5, with D tentatively TRBD1 (6 bases). Germline-derived CDR1 and CDR2 are SGHDT and YYEEEE. Trimming took 4 bases from V and 5 from J, leaving 13 bases between them. There are 14 residues in the CDR3. CDR3: CASSPGGGDQPQHF. CDR3 DNA sequence: TGTGCCAGCAGCCCTGGGGGCGGTGATCAGCCCCAGCATTTT.

Regarding this clone: The same CDR3 can be traced to other DNA sequences in this sample. The gene calls are TRBV29-1 and TRBJ2-2; D gene unclear. Germline V gene lookup returns CDR1 SQVTM and CDR2 ANQGSEA. The CDR3 runs to 11 residues. V lost 5 bases, J lost 8 bases, and 9 bases lay in between. CDR3 residues: CSVYSTGELFF. The CDR3 DNA reads as TGCAGCGTTTACAGCACTGGGGAGCTGTTTTTT.

The V gene is TRBV4-1, the J gene TRBJ1-5, with TRBD1 identical over 7 bases. The CDR3 has 14 amino acids. The V gene end was trimmed by 3 bases and the J gene end by 7 bases; junction bases not matched to a gene: 6. Germline V gene lookup returns CDR1 MGHRA and CDR2 YSYEKL. The CDR3 here is CASSHGTGEQPQHF. The CDR3 coding sequence is TGCGCCAGCAGCCATGGTACAGGGGAACAGCCCCAGCATTTT.

This clone was recorded many times. The rearrangement joins TRBV19 to TRBJ1-5; a weak D match, TRBD1 (5 bases). This CDR3 has 13 amino acids. Germline V gives CDR1 LNHDA, CDR2 SQIVND (reference sequence). V lost 4 bases and J lost 7, with 11 bases in between. The CDR3 loop reads CASSSWDGQPQHF. CDR3 in DNA: TGTGCCAGTAGTAGCTGGGACGGCCAGCCCCAGCATTTT.

This chain joins TRBV5-4 and TRBJ2-1, with D unclear. CDR3 size: 12 residues. Germline assignment: CDR1 SGHNT and CDR2 YYREEE (reference sequence). Between the trimmed V and J ends, which lost 0 bases and 10 bases, there was a span of 8 bases. In nucleotides, the CDR3 is TGTGCCAGCAGCTTGGACCAAGGGGAGCAGTTCTTC. This gives the protein CASSLDQGEQFF. Full variable domain (remainder filled in from reference TRBV5-4 and TRBJ2-1): ETGVTQSPTHLIKTRGQQVTLRCSSQSGHNTVSWYQQALGQGPQFIFQYYREEENGRGNFPPRFSGLQFPNYSSELNVNALELDDSALYLCASSLDQGEQFFGPGTRLTVL.

The rearrangement joins TRBV7-9 to TRBJ1-1, with D perhaps TRBD1 (6 bases). The germline V gene encodes CDR1 SEHNR and CDR2 FQNEAQ (reference sequence). The ends were cut back, 5 bases at V and 1 base at J, with 11 bases in the middle. The CDR3 runs to 14 residues. CDR3 sequence reads: CASSIPQGNTEAFF. The CDR3 DNA sequence: TGTGCCAGCAGCATACCACAGGGGAACACTGAAGCTTTCTTT.

The chain links TRBV23-1 to TRBJ1-2; D may be TRBD1 (5 bases). TRBV23-1 is noted as an ORF with a role that remains uncertain. This CDR3 region has 17 residues. V lost 0 bases, J lost 4 bases, and 18 bases lay in between. CDR3 in amino acids: CASSQSRARQPPYGYTF. The CDR3 DNA reads TGCGCCAGCAGTCAATCCAGGGCCCGCCAACCTCCCTATGGCTACACCTTC.